A selection of T cell receptor beta chains follows, all from one sample in a study of molecular identifiers for immune sequencing clone quantification. From the PCR reads, TCRdb called clonotypes with MiXCR, one entry per CDR3 protein. The sample gives 37,000 or so distinct CDR3 sequences, roughly 22% of which show up once; around 0.97% is in the top ten. Sequencing used naive CD8+ T cells from blood, with Jurkat cell RNA spiked in. The origin of the receptors is a human donor in good health. Some libraries in this study had Jurkat cell RNA spiked in. The CDR3 runs from the conserved cysteine through the conserved F or W. Fields, in order: clone size, D gene, V gene, J gene, CDR3 protein, CDR3 DNA. D genes are given only for firm matches. The size of a clone is reported for some rows only, either as once, few or many, or as a class for expanded clones.

size: NA; D: TRBD2; V: TRBV15; J: TRBJ2-3; CDR3: CATSSLPGLAGVRDTLYF; DNA: TGCGCCACCAGCAGTCTCCCGGGACTAGCGGGAGTTAGAGATACGCTGTATTTT
size: many; D: NA; V: TRBV4-1; J: TRBJ2-7; CDR3: CASSWDRTYEQYF; DNA: TGCGCCAGCAGCTGGGACCGGACCTACGAGCAGTACTTC
size: many; D: NA; V: TRBV4-1; J: TRBJ1-1; CDR3: CASSQDGVYAFF; DNA: TGCGCCAGCAGCCAAGACGGGGTATATGCTTTCTTT
size: NA; D: NA; V: TRBV4-1; J: TRBJ2-3; CDR3: CASSQEGVADTQYF; DNA: TGCGCCAGCAGCCAAGAAGGGGTAGCGGATACGCAGTATTTT
size: NA; D: NA; V: TRBV12-3/TRBV12-4; J: TRBJ1-1; CDR3: CASSFLFHEAFF; DNA: TGTGCCAGCAGTTTTCTGTTCCATGAAGCTTTCTTT
size: many; D: TRBD1; V: TRBV29-1; J: TRBJ1-1; CDR3: CSVEPGTGGPGGTEAFF; DNA: TGCAGCGTAGAACCCGGGACAGGGGGCCCTGGGGGGACTGAAGCTTTCTTT
size: many; D: TRBD2; V: TRBV4-3; J: TRBJ2-1; CDR3: CASSQEGSGIRLF; DNA: TGCGCCAGCAGCCAAGAAGGGAGCGGGATCCGCCTCTTC
size: NA; D: TRBD1; V: TRBV7-9; J: TRBJ1-1; CDR3: CASSPPGQGPNTEAFF; DNA: TGTGCCAGCAGCCCCCCGGGACAGGGCCCGAACACTGAAGCTTTCTTT
size: NA; D: NA; V: TRBV5-6; J: TRBJ2-2; CDR3: CASSSGAGELFF; DNA: TGTGCCAGCAGCTCCGGGGCCGGGGAGCTGTTTTTT
size: many; D: NA; V: TRBV12-3/TRBV12-4; J: TRBJ1-5; CDR3: CASSNRLPGSQHF; DNA: TGTGCCAGCAGTAACAGGCTCCCGGGGTCCCAGCATTTT
size: many; D: NA; V: TRBV12-3/TRBV12-4; J: TRBJ2-3; CDR3: CASSLKIYLGDTQYF; DNA: TGTGCCAGCAGTTTAAAAATTTACCTCGGGGATACGCAGTATTTT
size: few; D: NA; V: TRBV19; J: TRBJ1-1; CDR3: CASRIRGSNTEAFF; DNA: TGTGCCAGTAGGATCAGGGGATCGAACACTGAAGCTTTCTTT
size: many; D: NA; V: TRBV11-2; J: TRBJ2-3; CDR3: CASSTPAETDTQYF; DNA: TGTGCCAGCAGCACCCCCGCAGAGACAGATACGCAGTATTTT
size: many; D: TRBD1; V: TRBV19; J: TRBJ1-1; CDR3: CASSTPDRAGTEAFF; DNA: TGTGCCAGTAGTACCCCGGACAGGGCGGGCACTGAAGCTTTCTTT
size: many; D: NA; V: TRBV20-1; J: TRBJ2-2; CDR3: CSARDWGGPTGELFF; DNA: TGCAGTGCTAGAGATTGGGGGGGGCCTACCGGGGAGCTGTTTTTT
size: NA; D: NA; V: TRBV2; J: TRBJ2-4; CDR3: CASSEGRCGSKNIQYF; DNA: TGTGCCAGCAGTGAAGGTCGCTGTGGTTCCAAAAACATTCAGTACTTC
size: many; D: NA; V: TRBV4-2; J: TRBJ2-7; CDR3: CASSQAGLAEEYEQYF; DNA: TGTGCCAGCAGCCAAGCGGGGCTAGCTGAAGAGTACGAGCAGTACTTC
size: many; D: TRBD1; V: TRBV29-1; J: TRBJ1-1; CDR3: CSVADRGVSAEAFF; DNA: TGCAGCGTTGCGGACAGGGGGGTTAGCGCTGAAGCTTTCTTT
size: many; D: NA; V: TRBV30; J: TRBJ2-7; CDR3: CAWSAPTYEQYF; DNA: TGTGCCTGGAGCGCCCCGACCTACGAGCAGTACTTC
size: many; D: NA; V: TRBV7-9; J: TRBJ2-7; CDR3: CASSSSLGQDQVLFSYEQYF; DNA: TGTGCCAGCAGCTCTAGCTTAGGCCAGGACCAGGTTCTGTTCTCCTACGAGCAGTACTTC
size: many; D: TRBD2; V: TRBV18; J: TRBJ2-7; CDR3: CASSLGTSGIEQYF; DNA: TGTGCCAGCTCACTTGGGACTAGCGGGATCGAGCAGTACTTC
size: medium-sized; D: NA; V: TRBV7-2; J: TRBJ2-5; CDR3: CASSHHGTHQETQYF; DNA: TGTGCCAGCAGCCACCACGGGACTCATCAAGAGACCCAGTACTTC
size: few; D: TRBD2; V: TRBV4-3; J: TRBJ2-1; CDR3: CASSPGTSGSEQFF; DNA: TGCGCCAGCAGCCCCGGGACTAGCGGGAGTGAGCAGTTCTTC
size: many; D: NA; V: TRBV4-3; J: TRBJ2-4; CDR3: CASSQESGRLLAKNIQYF; DNA: TGCGCCAGCAGCCAAGAATCGGGCAGACTCCTAGCCAAAAACATTCAGTACTTC
size: many; D: NA; V: TRBV13; J: TRBJ2-7; CDR3: CASSAGTRGSYEQYF; DNA: TGTGCCAGCAGCGCGGGGACTCGGGGGTCCTACGAGCAGTACTTC
size: NA; D: NA; V: TRBV27; J: TRBJ2-1; CDR3: CASARGLDGLNEQFF; DNA: TGTGCCAGCGCCCGGGGCCTTGACGGCCTAAATGAGCAGTTCTTC
size: many; D: NA; V: TRBV29-1; J: TRBJ2-2; CDR3: CSVGGGSTGELFF; DNA: TGCAGCGTTGGTGGGGGTTCCACCGGGGAGCTGTTTTTT